Listed here are 6 T cell receptor beta chains from one sample, sequenced in a study of cytomegalovirus exposure and HLA in healthy donors (dated by TCRdb to 2015 to 2018). Receptor amplification or capture employed the immunoSEQ multiplex PCR assay. The multiplex PCR relied on a mix of 60 forward primers for TCR Vbeta segments and 13 reverse primers for TCR Jbeta segments. Entries here come from immuneACCESS through TCRdb and include only in-frame sequences with V and J called. Some clones fail to appear in such tables; in the studies checked, an unresolved V gene covers under half of the shortfall, and the cause of the remainder is unknown. The sample contains 150,000 to 200,000 clones, around 76% of them found a single time. Under 2.5% of the sample is taken by the ten largest. Sequencing input: PBMCs. The source is a female donor in good health and CMV-seronegative.

The sample holds one count of this clone. The genes are TRBV5-1 and TRBJ2-3; TRBD2 aligns across 8 bases. V dropped 0 bases and J dropped 4; count of bases not matched to a gene: 10. The CDR3 covers 17 residues. Looked up from germline, CDR1 is SGHRS and CDR2 is YFSETQ. CDR3 protein: CASSLASGGFRADTQYF. The CDR3 DNA reads as TGCGCCAGCAGCTTGGCCTCGGGGGGGTTCAGGGCAGATACGCAGTATTTT.

This clone has only a few counts. The chain has TRBV10-3 and TRBJ1-2; 11 positions match TRBD1. CDR3 length: 15 residues. Trimming took 6 bases from V and 1 from J; bases not matched to a gene: 4. Looked up from germline, CDR1 is ENHRY and CDR2 is SYGVKD. CDR3 coding DNA: TGTGCCATCAGGGACAGGGGGCGGGGTAACTATGGCTACACCTTC. This codes for CAIRDRGRGNYGYTF.

This chain connects TRBV7-3 to TRBJ2-1; 9 nucleotides agree with TRBD2. Germline loops: CDR1 SGHTA, CDR2 FQGTGA. The ends lost 1 base at V and 8 bases at J; junction bases unmatched: 9. There are 16 residues in the CDR3. CDR3 in DNA: TGTGCCAGCAGCTTAAGTGGTAGCGGGGGTAGGGATGAGCAGTTCTTC. It codes for CASSLSGSGGRDEQFF.

The table lists this clone with a few counts. The rearrangement uses TRBV6-1 and TRBJ2-7; D perhaps matches TRBD2 (6 bases). The CDR3 spans 14 residues. The germline V gene encodes CDR1 MNHNS and CDR2 SASEGT. Trimming cost V 4 bases and J 0 bases, with 10 bases left between them. DNA for the CDR3: TGTGCCAGCAGTGGGGCGGGGAGCTCCTACGAGCAGTACTTC. Its translation: CASSGAGSSYEQYF.

V is TRBV7-3 and J is TRBJ2-5; 8 bases align to TRBD2. CDR1 is SGHTA and CDR2 is FQGTGA in the germline V gene. The length of the CDR3 is 16 residues. Losses at the gene ends were 4 bases for V and 4 bases for J; bases not matched to a gene: 11. The CDR3 here is CASSSTGRGAGETQYF. In DNA form, the CDR3 reads TGTGCCAGCAGCTCTACCGGGCGGGGGGCCGGAGAGACCCAGTACTTC.

V usage is TRBV9 and J usage is TRBJ2-3; a weak D match, TRBD1 (5 bases). Germline V gene sequence: CDR1 SGDLS, CDR2 YYNGEE. V was clipped by 5 bases and J by 6 bases, with 10 bases between them. This CDR3 has 12 amino acids. The CDR3 loop is CASRGVLDTQYF. The CDR3 DNA reads as TGTGCCAGCAGAGGGGTGTTGGATACGCAGTATTTT.